This is a list of T cell receptor beta chains from one sample in a study of Graves' ophthalmopathy and Graves' hyperthyroidism. MiXCR, applied by TCRdb to the multiplex PCR reads, yields one record per CDR3 protein. Of 57,000 or so distinct CDR3 sequences listed, under 55% are singletons. The sequenced sample consisted of peripheral blood. Receptor source: an adult woman with Graves' ophthalmopathy. The CDR3 runs from the conserved cysteine through the conserved F or W. D genes are given only for firm matches. The size field is filled for only some rows; it gives once, few, many or a size class.

clone size	D gene	V gene	J gene	CDR3 protein	CDR3 DNA
NA	NA	TRBV9	TRBJ2-5	CDSSGGGGYQETQYF	TGTGACAGCAGCGGAGGGGGGGGATACCAAGAGACCCAGTACTTC
many	NA	TRBV14	TRBJ2-2	CASGQWTATGELFF	TGTGCCAGCGGCCAATGGACAGCCACCGGGGAGCTGTTTTTT
many	TRBD1	TRBV5-1	TRBJ2-7	CASSLSFRGTYEQYF	TGCGCCAGCAGCTTAAGTTTCAGGGGGACCTACGAGCAGTACTTC
once	TRBD1	TRBV20-1	TRBJ2-7	CSALDRGSYEQYF	TGCAGTGCTCTAGACAGGGGTTCCTACGAGCAGTACTTC
NA	NA	TRBV24-1	TRBJ2-5	CATSDTTGTSALVAQYF	TGTGCCACCAGTGACACGACCGGGACATCCGCCTTGGTGGCCCAGTACTTC
NA	NA	TRBV9	TRBJ2-7	CASSPDSSSYEQYF	TGTGCCAGCAGCCCGGACAGTAGCTCCTACGAGCAGTACTTC
many	TRBD2	TRBV3-1	TRBJ2-1	CASSQREGNEQFF	TGTGCCAGCAGCCAGCGGGAGGGCAATGAGCAGTTCTTC
many	TRBD1	TRBV7-3	TRBJ1-2	CASSLGGQGSDYGYTF	TGTGCCAGCAGCCTAGGGGGACAGGGGAGCGACTATGGCTACACCTTC
NA	TRBD1	TRBV6-1	TRBJ2-2	CASSVTGDTGELFF	TGTGCCAGCAGTGTTACAGGGGACACCGGGGAGCTGTTTTTT
NA	NA	TRBV10-1	TRBJ2-3	CASSESLDTQYF	TGCGCCAGCAGTGAGTCGCTTGATACGCAGTATTTT
NA	TRBD1	TRBV10-3	TRBJ1-6	CAIRGQASNSPLHF	TGTGCCATCAGGGGACAGGCGAGTAATTCACCCCTCCACTTT
medium-sized	NA	TRBV29-1	TRBJ1-5	CSVVWGGQPQHF	TGCAGCGTTGTGTGGGGGGGTCAGCCCCAGCATTTT
NA	NA	TRBV6-4	TRBJ1-5	CASSVGINQPQHF	TGTGCCAGCAGTGTGGGGATCAATCAGCCCCAGCATTTT
many	TRBD2	TRBV2	TRBJ2-5	CASKQRERKTQYF	TGTGCCAGCAAACAGCGGGAGCGGAAGACCCAGTACTTC
NA	TRBD2	TRBV11-1	TRBJ2-5	CASSSYGLAGETQYF	TGTGCCAGCAGCAGTTACGGACTAGCGGGAGAGACCCAGTACTTC
many	TRBD2	TRBV6-5	TRBJ2-6	CASSGLAGHSGANVLTF	TGTGCCAGCTCGGGGCTAGCGGGTCACTCTGGGGCCAACGTCCTGACTTTC
NA	TRBD2	TRBV20-1	TRBJ2-3	CSGPELAGGEGTDMQYF	TGCAGTGGCCCAGAGCTAGCGGGAGGGGAGGGCACAGATATGCAGTATTTT
NA	NA	TRBV7-9	TRBJ1-4	CASSSRARQENEKLFF	TGTGCCAGCAGCTCTAGAGCCCGACAGGAGAATGAAAAACTGTTTTTT
NA	TRBD2	TRBV10-3	TRBJ2-3	CATSLAGEPDTQYF	TGTGCCACCTCACTAGCGGGAGAACCAGATACGCAGTATTTT
NA	TRBD2	TRBV2	TRBJ2-7	CASSEPGLTTYYEQYF	TGTGCCAGCAGTGAACCGGGACTAACCACCTACTACGAGCAGTACTTC
NA	NA	TRBV11-2	TRBJ1-6	CASSLTSQQPLHF	TGTGCCAGCAGCTTAACCTCCCAGCAACCCCTCCACTTT
once	NA	TRBV7-6	TRBJ2-1	CASSWGPYNEQFF	TGTGCCAGCAGCTGGGGCCCCTACAATGAGCAGTTCTTC
NA	NA	TRBV9	TRBJ1-2	CASSVGGGPYAYTF	TGTGCTAGCAGCGTAGGAGGGGGGCCCTATGCCTACACCTTC
NA	TRBD2	TRBV2	TRBJ2-2	CASSNSGGANTGELFF	TGTGCCAGCAGCAATAGCGGGGGGGCCAACACCGGGGAGCTGTTTTTT
NA	TRBD1	TRBV19	TRBJ2-2	CASSPTGGSGELFF	TGTGCCAGTAGTCCTACAGGGGGTAGCGGGGAGCTGTTTTTT
few	NA	TRBV24-1	TRBJ2-1	CATSDLDSYNEQFF	TGTGCCACCAGTGATTTGGACTCGTACAATGAGCAGTTCTTC
many	NA	TRBV7-2	TRBJ2-5	CASSFGHVGGETQYF	TGTGCCAGCAGCTTTGGACACGTTGGGGGGGAGACCCAGTACTTC
many	TRBD1	TRBV27	TRBJ2-7	CASSYRGSSSYEQYF	TGTGCCAGCAGCTACAGGGGTTCTAGCTCCTACGAGCAGTACTTC
many	TRBD1	TRBV27	TRBJ1-6	CASRKTGVNSPLHF	TGTGCCAGCAGGAAAACAGGGGTCAATTCACCCCTCCACTTT
many	NA	TRBV19	TRBJ2-1	CASSIMGRASPQSLHNEQFF	TGTGCCAGTAGTATTATGGGGCGAGCTAGCCCCCAATCCCTCCACAATGAGCAGTTCTTC
once	NA	TRBV5-1	TRBJ1-2	CASSPDRSNYGYTF	TGCGCCAGCAGCCCGGACAGATCTAACTATGGCTACACCTTC
many	TRBD1	TRBV20-1	TRBJ2-3	CSATPDRSGDTQYF	TGCAGTGCTACCCCGGACAGGTCTGGGGATACGCAGTATTTT
many	NA	TRBV7-9	TRBJ2-1	CASSGGIETASYNEQFF	TGTGCCAGCAGCGGAGGCATAGAGACAGCTTCCTACAATGAGCAGTTCTTC
NA	TRBD2	TRBV30	TRBJ2-1	CAWSVAGGLRNEQFF	TGTGCCTGGAGCGTAGCGGGAGGGTTAAGAAATGAGCAGTTCTTC
many	NA	TRBV3-1	TRBJ2-5	CASSQSDSGTQYF	TGTGCCAGCAGCCAATCAGACAGTGGGACCCAGTACTTC
NA	TRBD2	TRBV7-9	TRBJ2-3	CASSSRTSGRSTDTQYF	TGTGCCAGCAGCTCCCGGACTAGCGGGAGGAGCACAGATACGCAGTATTTT
NA	NA	TRBV11-2	TRBJ2-7	CASSLSGGGREQYF	TGTGCCAGCAGCTTATCTGGGGGCGGACGCGAGCAGTACTTC
NA	TRBD2	TRBV29-1	TRBJ2-5	CSVEGGGRSRRETQYF	TGCAGCGTTGAAGGGGGCGGGAGGTCCCGTAGAGAGACCCAGTACTTC
NA	TRBD1	TRBV6-1	TRBJ1-1	CGSTPLRGTNTEAFF	TGTGGCAGCACCCCTCTCAGGGGGACGAACACTGAAGCTTTCTTT
NA	TRBD2	TRBV3-1	TRBJ2-3	CASSQRGGGTYSTDTQYF	TGTGCCAGCAGCCAGAGGGGCGGGGGAACTTATAGCACAGATACGCAGTATTTT
many	NA	TRBV6-6	TRBJ2-6	CASSYSRRKANVLTF	TGTGCCAGCAGTTACTCTAGGAGAAAGGCCAACGTCCTGACTTTC
many	TRBD1	TRBV30	TRBJ1-1	CAWIRTGRNTEAFF	TGTGCCTGGATCCGGACAGGAAGGAACACTGAAGCTTTCTTT